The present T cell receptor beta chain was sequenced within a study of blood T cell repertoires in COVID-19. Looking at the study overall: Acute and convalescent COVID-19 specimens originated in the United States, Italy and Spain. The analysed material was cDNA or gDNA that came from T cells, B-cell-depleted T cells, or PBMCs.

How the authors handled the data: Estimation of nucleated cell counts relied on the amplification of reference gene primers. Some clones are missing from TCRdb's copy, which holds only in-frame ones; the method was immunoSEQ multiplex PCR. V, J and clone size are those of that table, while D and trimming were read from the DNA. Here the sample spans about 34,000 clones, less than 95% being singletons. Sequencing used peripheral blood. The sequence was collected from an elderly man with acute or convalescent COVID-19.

The DNA of the CDR3 is TGCGCCAGCAGCCCGAAATGGGACTGGGGGGCAACTAATGAAAAACTGTTTTTT. This encodes CASSPKWDWGATNEKLFF. J is TRBJ1-4 and V is TRBV5-1; perhaps TRBD1 as D (5 bases). Germline lookup yields CDR1 SGHRS and CDR2 YFSETQ. The CDR3 contains 18 residues. The germline V and J ends were trimmed by 4 bases and 0 bases, with 19 bases remaining between them.